Each of the 3 T cell receptor beta chains below was sequenced from the same sample in a study of blood T cell repertoires in COVID-19. Only in-frame clones appear in the TCRdb table, and some are missing; sequencing was by immunoSEQ multiplex PCR. The sample holds around 200,000 clones; around 84% are singletons and the top ten take approximately 14%. Material for sequencing was peripheral blood. These receptors were taken from a man aged 25 to 45 with active or convalescent COVID-19.

The rearrangement links TRBV5-4 to TRBJ2-2, with TRBD2 as a possible D gene (5 bases). With 2 bases removed from V and 2 bases from J, the gap between germline ends came to 10 bases. The germline gives CDR1 SGHNT, CDR2 YYREEE (reference sequence). This CDR3 contains 15 residues. The CDR3 region has the DNA TGTGCCAGCAGCTTCGGGGAGCTAAACACCGGGGAGCTGTTTTTT. Translated: CASSFGELNTGELFF.

This rearrangement joins TRBV18 to TRBJ1-2; possible D gene TRBD1, 5 bases. CDR1 is KGHSH and CDR2 is LQKENI in the germline V gene. V was pared by 2 bases and J by 0 bases, with 10 bases between. This CDR3 has 15 amino acids. The DNA of the CDR3 is TGTGCCAGCTCACCAGGCAGGGAGGCTAACTATGGCTACACCTTC. This encodes CASSPGREANYGYTF.

The chain has TRBV15 and TRBJ1-5; tentatively, D is TRBD1 (6 bases). Trimming pared 5 bases from V and 5 bases from J, leaving 16 bases between. Germline assignment: CDR1 LNHNV and CDR2 YYDKDF (reference sequence). The CDR3 has 15 residues. CDR3 sequence: CATSGRRGVDQPQHF. The CDR3 DNA reads TGTGCCACCAGCGGACGCAGGGGCGTGGATCAGCCCCAGCATTTT.